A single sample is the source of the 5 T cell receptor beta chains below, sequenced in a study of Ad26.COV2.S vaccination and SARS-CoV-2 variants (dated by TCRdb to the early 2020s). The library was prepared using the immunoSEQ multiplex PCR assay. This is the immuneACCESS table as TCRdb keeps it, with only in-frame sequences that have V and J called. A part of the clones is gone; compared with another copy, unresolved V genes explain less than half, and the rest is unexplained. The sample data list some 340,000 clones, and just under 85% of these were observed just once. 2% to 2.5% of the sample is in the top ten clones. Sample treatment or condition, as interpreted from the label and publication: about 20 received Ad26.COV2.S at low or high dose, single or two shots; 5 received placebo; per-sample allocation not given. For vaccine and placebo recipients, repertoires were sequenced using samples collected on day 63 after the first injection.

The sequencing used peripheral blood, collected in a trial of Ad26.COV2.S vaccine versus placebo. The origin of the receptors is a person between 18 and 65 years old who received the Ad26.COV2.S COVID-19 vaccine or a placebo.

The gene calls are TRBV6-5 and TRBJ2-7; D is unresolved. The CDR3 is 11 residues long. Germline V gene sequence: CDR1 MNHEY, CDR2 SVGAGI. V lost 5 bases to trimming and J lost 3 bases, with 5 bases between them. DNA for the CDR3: TGTGCCAGCAGTCAAATCTACGAGCAGTACTTC. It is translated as CASSQIYEQYF.

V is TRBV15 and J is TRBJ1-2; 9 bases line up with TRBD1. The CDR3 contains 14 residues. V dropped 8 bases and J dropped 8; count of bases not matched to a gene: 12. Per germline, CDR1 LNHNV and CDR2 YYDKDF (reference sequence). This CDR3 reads CATGTGNLFGGYTF. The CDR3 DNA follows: TGTGCCACCGGGACAGGGAATCTATTCGGGGGCTACACCTTC.

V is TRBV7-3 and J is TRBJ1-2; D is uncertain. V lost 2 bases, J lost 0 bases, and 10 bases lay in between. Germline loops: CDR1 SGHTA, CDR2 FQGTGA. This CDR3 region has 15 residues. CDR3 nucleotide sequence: TGTGCCAGCAGCTTAGTCGGCGGATCTAACTATGGCTACACCTTC. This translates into CASSLVGGSNYGYTF.

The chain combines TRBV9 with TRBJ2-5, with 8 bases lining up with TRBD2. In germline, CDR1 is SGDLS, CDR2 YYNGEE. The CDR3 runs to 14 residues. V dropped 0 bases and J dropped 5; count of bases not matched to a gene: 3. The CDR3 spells CASSVVAGRETQYF. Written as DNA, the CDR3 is TGTGCCAGCAGCGTAGTAGCGGGGAGGGAGACCCAGTACTTC.

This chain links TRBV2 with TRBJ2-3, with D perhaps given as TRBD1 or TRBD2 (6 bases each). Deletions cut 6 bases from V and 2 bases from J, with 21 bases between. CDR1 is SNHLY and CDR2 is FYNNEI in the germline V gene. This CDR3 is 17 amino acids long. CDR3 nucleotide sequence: TGTGCCAGCAGGCCCGGGGGATGGGGGGCTGACACAGATACGCAGTATTTT. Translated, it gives CASRPGGWGADTDTQYF.